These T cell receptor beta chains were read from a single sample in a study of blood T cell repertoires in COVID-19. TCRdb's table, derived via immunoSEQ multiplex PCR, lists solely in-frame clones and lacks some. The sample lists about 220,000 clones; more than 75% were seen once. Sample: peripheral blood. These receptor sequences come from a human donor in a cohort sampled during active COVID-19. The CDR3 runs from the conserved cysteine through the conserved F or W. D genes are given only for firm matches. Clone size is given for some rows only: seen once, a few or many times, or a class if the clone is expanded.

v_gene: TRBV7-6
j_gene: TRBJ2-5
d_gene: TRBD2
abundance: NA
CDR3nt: TGTGCCAGCAGCTTAGGTGAATGGGAGGGTGAGACCCAGTACTTC
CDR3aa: CASSLGEWEGETQYF

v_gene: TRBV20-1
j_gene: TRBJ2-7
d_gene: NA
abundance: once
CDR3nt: TGCAGTGCCAGTTTCTCTTACGAGCAGTACTTC
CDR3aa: CSASFSYEQYF

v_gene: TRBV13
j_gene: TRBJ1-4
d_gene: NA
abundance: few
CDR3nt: TGTGCCAGCAGCTTAGGGGCAGGGGATGCAACTAATGAAAAACTGTTTTTT
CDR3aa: CASSLGAGDATNEKLFF

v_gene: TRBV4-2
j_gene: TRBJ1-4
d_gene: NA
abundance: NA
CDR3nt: TGTGCCAGCAGCTCCGGAACGGGAGAAAAACTGTTTTTT
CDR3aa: CASSSGTGEKLFF

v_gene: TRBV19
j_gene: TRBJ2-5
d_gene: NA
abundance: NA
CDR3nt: TGTGCCAGTAGTATAGTGGGTAGGAGGGAGACCCAGTACTTC
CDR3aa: CASSIVGRRETQYF

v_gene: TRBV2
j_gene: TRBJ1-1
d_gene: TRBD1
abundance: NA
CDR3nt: TGTGCCAGCAGCCCCGGGACAGGGAGGTACACTGAAGCTTTCTTT
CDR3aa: CASSPGTGRYTEAFF

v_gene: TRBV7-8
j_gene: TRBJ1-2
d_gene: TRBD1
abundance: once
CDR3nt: TGTGCCAGCAGCTTCGGGACAGGGATTAACTATGGCTACACCTTC
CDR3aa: CASSFGTGINYGYTF

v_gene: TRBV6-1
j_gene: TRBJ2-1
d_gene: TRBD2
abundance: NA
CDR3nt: TGTGCCAGCAGTGAAGGGACTAGCGGGCTTAGCTCCTACAATGAGCAGTTCTTC
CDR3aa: CASSEGTSGLSSYNEQFF

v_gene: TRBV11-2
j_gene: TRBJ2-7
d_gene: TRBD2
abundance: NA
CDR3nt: TGTGCCAGCAGCTTATCCCTCCCCACTACTAGCGTCACCTACGAGCAGTACTTC
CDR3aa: CASSLSLPTTSVTYEQYF

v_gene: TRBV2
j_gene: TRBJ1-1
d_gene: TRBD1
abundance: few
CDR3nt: TGTGCCAGCAGCAAGCCGACAGGGTCATCCACTGAAGCTTTCTTT
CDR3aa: CASSKPTGSSTEAFF

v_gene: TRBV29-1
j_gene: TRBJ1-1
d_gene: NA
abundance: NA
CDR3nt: TGCAGCGTCCACTACAGGGCAGAAGCTTTCTTT
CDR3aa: CSVHYRAEAFF

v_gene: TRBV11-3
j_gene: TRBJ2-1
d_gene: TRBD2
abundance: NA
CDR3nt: TGTGCCAGCAGCCCCCGACTAGCGTACAATGAGCAGTTCTTC
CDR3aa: CASSPRLAYNEQFF

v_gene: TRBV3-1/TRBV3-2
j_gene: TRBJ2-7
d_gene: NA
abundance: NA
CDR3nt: TGTGCCAGCAGCCATCAAGGGGCAGGCGAGCAGTACTTC
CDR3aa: CASSHQGAGEQYF

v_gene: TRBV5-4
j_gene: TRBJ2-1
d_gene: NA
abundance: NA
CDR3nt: NA
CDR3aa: CASSSSGGALFNEQFF

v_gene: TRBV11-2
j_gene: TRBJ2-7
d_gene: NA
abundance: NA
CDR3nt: TGTGCCAGCAGCTTAGATCGAGGATACGAGCAGTACTTC
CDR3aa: CASSLDRGYEQYF

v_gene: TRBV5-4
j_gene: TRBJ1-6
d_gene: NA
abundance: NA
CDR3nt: TGTGCCAGCAGCTTGGACCGGGGGGCTAAGAATTCACCCCTCCACTTT
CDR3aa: CASSLDRGAKNSPLHF

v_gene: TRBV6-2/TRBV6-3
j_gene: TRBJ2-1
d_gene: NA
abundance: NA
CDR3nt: TGTGCCAGCAGTTACGGGGGCAGATACAATGAGCAGTTCTTC
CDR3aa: CASSYGGRYNEQFF

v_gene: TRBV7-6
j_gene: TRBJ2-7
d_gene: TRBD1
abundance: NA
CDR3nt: TGTGCCAGCAGCACCTATATGACAGGGCCCTACGAGCAGTACTTC
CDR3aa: CASSTYMTGPYEQYF

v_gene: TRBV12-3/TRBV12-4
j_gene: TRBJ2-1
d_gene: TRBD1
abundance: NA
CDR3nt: TGTGCCAGCAGTAGGACAGGGGCTAATGAGCAGTTCTTC
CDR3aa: CASSRTGANEQFF

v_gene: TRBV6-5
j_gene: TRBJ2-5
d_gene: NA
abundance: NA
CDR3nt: TGTGCCAGCAGTTACTCAGCTCAGGGATTGGAGACCCAGTACTTC
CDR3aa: CASSYSAQGLETQYF

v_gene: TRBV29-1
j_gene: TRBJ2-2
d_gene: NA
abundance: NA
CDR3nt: TGCAGCACAGGAATGAACACCGGGGAGCTGTTTTTT
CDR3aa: CSTGMNTGELFF

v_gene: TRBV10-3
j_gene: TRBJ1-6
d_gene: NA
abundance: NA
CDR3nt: TGTGCCATCAGTGGGACAGCTAATTCACCCCTCCACTTT
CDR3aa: CAISGTANSPLHF

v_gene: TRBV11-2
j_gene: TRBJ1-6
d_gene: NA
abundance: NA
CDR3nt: TGTGCCAGCAGCCCCCACGGGAGCTCCTATAATTCACCCCTCCACTTT
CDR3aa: CASSPHGSSYNSPLHF

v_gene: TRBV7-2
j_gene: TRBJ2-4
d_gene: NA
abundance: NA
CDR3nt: TGTGCCTCCAACGGGGTAGCCAAAAACATTCAGTACTTC
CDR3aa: CASNGVAKNIQYF

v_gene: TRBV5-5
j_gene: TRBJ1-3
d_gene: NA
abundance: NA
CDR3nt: TGTGCCAGCAGCTTGGCGGAGAGCTCTGGAAACACCATATATTTT
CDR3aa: CASSLAESSGNTIYF

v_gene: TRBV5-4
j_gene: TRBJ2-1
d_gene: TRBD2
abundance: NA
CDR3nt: TGTGCCAGCAGCTCGGGACTAGCGGGAGCAAAGCAGTTCTTC
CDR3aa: CASSSGLAGAKQFF

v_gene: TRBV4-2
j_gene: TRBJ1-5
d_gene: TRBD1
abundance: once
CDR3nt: TGTGCCAGCAGCCAAGACGGGGACAGTGGCCAGCCCCAGCATTTT
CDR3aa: CASSQDGDSGQPQHF

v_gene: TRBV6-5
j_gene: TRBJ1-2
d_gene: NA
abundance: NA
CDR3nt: TGTGCCAGCAGTTTCAGGGGAGTCCCTAACTATGGCTACACCTTC
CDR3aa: CASSFRGVPNYGYTF

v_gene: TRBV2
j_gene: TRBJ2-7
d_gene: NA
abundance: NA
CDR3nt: TGTGCCAGCAGATCTGACTCCGAGCAGTACTTC
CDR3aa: CASRSDSEQYF

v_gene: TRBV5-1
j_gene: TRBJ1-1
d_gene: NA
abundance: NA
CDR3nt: TGCGCCAGCATGCGCCTCCCGAACACTGAAGCTTTCTTT
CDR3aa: CASMRLPNTEAFF

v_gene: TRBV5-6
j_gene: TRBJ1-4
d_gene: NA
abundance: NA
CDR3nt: TGTGCCAGCAGCTTTGGAGTTGCAACTAATGAAAAACTGTTTTTT
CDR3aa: CASSFGVATNEKLFF

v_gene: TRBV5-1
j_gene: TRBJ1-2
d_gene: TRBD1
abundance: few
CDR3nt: TGCGCCAGCAGCTTGGGACAGGGGGATGGCTACACCTTC
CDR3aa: CASSLGQGDGYTF

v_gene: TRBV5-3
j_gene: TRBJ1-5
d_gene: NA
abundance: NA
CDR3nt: TGTGCCAGAAGCTTCCGACAGCTTAGCAATCAGCCCCAGCATTTT
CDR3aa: CARSFRQLSNQPQHF

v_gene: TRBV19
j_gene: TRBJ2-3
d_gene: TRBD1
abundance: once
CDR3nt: TGTGCCAGTAGGATGGGACAGGGGCACACAGATACGCAGTATTTT
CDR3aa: CASRMGQGHTDTQYF

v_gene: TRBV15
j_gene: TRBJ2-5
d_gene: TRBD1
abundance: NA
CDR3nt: TGTGCCACCAGCAGAAATCAGGGGGCAGAGACCCAGTACTTC
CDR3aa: CATSRNQGAETQYF

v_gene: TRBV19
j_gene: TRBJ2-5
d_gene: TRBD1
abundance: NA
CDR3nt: TGTGCCAGTAGACCAGCCCTGACAGGGGGCATCCAAGAGACCCAGTACTTC
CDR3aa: CASRPALTGGIQETQYF

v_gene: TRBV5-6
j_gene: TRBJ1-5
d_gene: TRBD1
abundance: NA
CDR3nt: TGTGCCAGCAGCTTGTGGTTCCAGGGGGTCCGTAGCAATCAGCCCCAGCATTTT
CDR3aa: CASSLWFQGVRSNQPQHF

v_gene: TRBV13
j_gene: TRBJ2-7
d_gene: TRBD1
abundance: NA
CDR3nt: TGTGCCAGCACGGGACAGTCCTACGAGCAGTACTTC
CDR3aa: CASTGQSYEQYF

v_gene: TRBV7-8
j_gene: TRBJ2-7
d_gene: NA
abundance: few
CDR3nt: TGTGCCAGCAACAAAAACAGGGGAGGAGGCTACGAGCAGTACTTC
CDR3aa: CASNKNRGGGYEQYF

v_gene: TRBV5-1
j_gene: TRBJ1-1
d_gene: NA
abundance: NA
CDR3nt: TGCGCCAGCAGCCTTGATGACAGCTACACTGAAGCTTTCTTT
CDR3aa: CASSLDDSYTEAFF

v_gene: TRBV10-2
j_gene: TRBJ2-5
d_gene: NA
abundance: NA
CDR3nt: TGCGCCAGCACCCCTCAACTGAACCCCGGTAAAGAGACCCAGTACTTC
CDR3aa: CASTPQLNPGKETQYF

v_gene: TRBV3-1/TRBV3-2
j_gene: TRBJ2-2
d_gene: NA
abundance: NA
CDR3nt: TGTGCCAGCAGCCGGGGGCAGCACACCGGGGAGCTGTTTTTT
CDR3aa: CASSRGQHTGELFF

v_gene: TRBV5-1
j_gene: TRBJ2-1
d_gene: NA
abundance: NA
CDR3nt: TGCGCCAGCAGCCTGGACCCAGCAGGTGCAACCTCCTACAATGAGCAGTTCTTC
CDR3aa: CASSLDPAGATSYNEQFF

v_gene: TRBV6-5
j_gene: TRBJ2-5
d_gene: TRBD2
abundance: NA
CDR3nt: TGTGCCAGCAGTTACTCCCTAGCGGGCACGGGTGAGACCCAGTACTTC
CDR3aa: CASSYSLAGTGETQYF

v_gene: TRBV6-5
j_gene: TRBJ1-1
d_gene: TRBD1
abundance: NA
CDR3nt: TGTGCCAGCAGTTACAGGACAGGGGTGAGGAACACTGAAGCTTTCTTT
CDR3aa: CASSYRTGVRNTEAFF

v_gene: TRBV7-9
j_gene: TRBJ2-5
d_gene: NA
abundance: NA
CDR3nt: TGTGCCAGCAGCCTACGGACAAGGCCCCAAGAGACCCAGTACTTC
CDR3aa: CASSLRTRPQETQYF

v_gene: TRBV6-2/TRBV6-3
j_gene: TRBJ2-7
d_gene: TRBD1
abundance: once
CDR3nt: TGTGCCAGCAGTTACCCGGACAGGGGGAACGAGCAGTACTTC
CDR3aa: CASSYPDRGNEQYF

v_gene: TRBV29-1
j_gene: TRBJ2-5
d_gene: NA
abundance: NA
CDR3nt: TGCAGCGTGGCAGAGGAAGAGACCCAGTACTTC
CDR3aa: CSVAEEETQYF

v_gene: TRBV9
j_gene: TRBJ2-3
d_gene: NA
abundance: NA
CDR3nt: TGTGCCAGCAGTCAGGCCACTAGCACAGATACGCAGTATTTT
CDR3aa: CASSQATSTDTQYF

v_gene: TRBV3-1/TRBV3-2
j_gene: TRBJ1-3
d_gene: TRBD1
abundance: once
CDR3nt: TGTGCCAGCAGCGGGACAGGGGACGGAAACACCATATATTTT
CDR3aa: CASSGTGDGNTIYF

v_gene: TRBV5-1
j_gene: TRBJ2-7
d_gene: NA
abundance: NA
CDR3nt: TGCGCCAGCAGCCGTTCGGGAACCTACGAGCAGTACTTC
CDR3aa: CASSRSGTYEQYF

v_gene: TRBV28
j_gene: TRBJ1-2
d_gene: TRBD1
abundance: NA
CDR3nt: TGTGCCAGCGGGGCCGCCGGGACAGGGTCCTATGGCTACACCTTC
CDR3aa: CASGAAGTGSYGYTF